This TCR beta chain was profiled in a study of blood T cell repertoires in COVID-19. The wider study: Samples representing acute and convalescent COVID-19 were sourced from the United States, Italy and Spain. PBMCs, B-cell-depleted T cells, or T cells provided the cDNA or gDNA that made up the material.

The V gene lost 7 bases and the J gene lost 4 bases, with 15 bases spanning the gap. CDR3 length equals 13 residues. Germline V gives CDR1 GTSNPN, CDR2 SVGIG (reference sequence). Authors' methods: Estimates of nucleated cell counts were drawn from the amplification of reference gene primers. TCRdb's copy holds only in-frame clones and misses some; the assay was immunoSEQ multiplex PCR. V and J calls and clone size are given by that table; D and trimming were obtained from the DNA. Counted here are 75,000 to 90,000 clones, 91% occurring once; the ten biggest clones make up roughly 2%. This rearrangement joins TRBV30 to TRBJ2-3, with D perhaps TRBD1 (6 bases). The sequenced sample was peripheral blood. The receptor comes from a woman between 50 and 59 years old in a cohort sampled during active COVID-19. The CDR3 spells CASTGVFSDTQYF. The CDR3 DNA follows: TGTGCCTCGACAGGCGTCTTCTCAGATACGCAGTATTTT.